The 16 T cell receptor beta chains reported below all come from one sample, sequenced in a study of T cells in Graves' hyperthyroidism and ophthalmopathy. The TCR beta CDR3 regions underwent amplification using RNA transcripts as the source. When the TCR CDR3 underwent first-round RT-PCR, the HTBI primer set was used. TCRdb re-called the multiplex PCR reads with MiXCR, one entry per CDR3 protein. Here the sample spans hundreds of thousands of distinct CDR3 sequences, approximately 15% being singletons. Sequencing was performed on blood. These receptors were taken from a woman aged 60 to 75 with Graves' ophthalmopathy.

This clonotype occurred a few times. The chain employs TRBV9 and TRBJ2-2, with 8 bases aligning to TRBD1. The germline CDR1 and CDR2 sequences are SGDLS and YYNGEE. The CDR3 has 16 amino acids. V lost 3 bases to trimming and J lost 3 bases; unmatched junction nucleotides: 7. The CDR3 DNA reads TGTGCCAGCAGCGCTAGACTGGACAGGGACACCGGGGAGCTGTTTTTT. Translation gives CASSARLDRDTGELFF.

The chain combines TRBV5-6 with TRBJ2-3; D is unclear. Germline CDR1 is SGHDT and CDR2 is YYEEEE. The length of the CDR3 is 15 residues. V lost 3 bases to trimming and J lost 2 bases, with 13 bases between them. The CDR3 region has the DNA TGTGCCAGCAGCTCGAATCAGGCCCTCACAGATACGCAGTATTTT. Translated, it gives CASSSNQALTDTQYF.

V and J are TRBV19 and TRBJ1-2; no definite D call. The V end lost 6 bases, the J end lost 10 bases, and 15 bases lay between the germline ends. The CDR3 has 12 residues. The germline V gene has CDR1 LNHDA and CDR2 SQIVND (reference sequence). The CDR3 region has the DNA TGTGCCAGTAGCCGAGGGCCGGCCATCTACACCTTC. Protein product: CASSRGPAIYTF.

The gene calls are TRBV18 and TRBJ2-7; D gene ambiguous. CDR1 KGHSH and CDR2 LQKENI come from the germline V gene. The V end lost 2 bases, the J end lost 0 bases, and 8 bases lay between the germline ends. CDR3 length: 14 amino acids. CDR3 sequence (DNA): TGTGCCAGCTCACCATCGATAACCTCCTACGAGCAGTACTTC. Translating gives CASSPSITSYEQYF.

The chain recombines TRBV20-1 with TRBJ2-7, with 7 positions matching TRBD2. V gave up 6 bases and J gave up 1 base; unmatched junction bases: 9. This CDR3 comprises 14 residues. CDR1 is DFQATT, CDR2 SNEGSKA, per germline (reference sequence). CDR3 region: CSAEKLAKSYEQYF. The CDR3 DNA is TGCAGTGCCGAAAAACTAGCGAAATCCTACGAGCAGTACTTC.

This clonotype was counted a few times. The junction does not match germline at one end; this may be a read error. The chain joins TRBV19 to TRBJ2-1, with 13 bases fitting TRBD2. The CDR3 extends over 18 amino acids. Germline V gene lookup returns CDR1 LNHDA and CDR2 SQIVND (reference sequence). The CDR3 reads CASSITRTSGSIYNEQFF. The CDR3 nucleotides read TGTGCCAGTAGTATAACCCGGACTAGCGGGAGTATCTACAATGAACAGTTCTTC.

Comment on this clonotype: A much bigger clone sits one base away, suggesting this may be a read error. This rearrangement joins TRBV24-1 to TRBJ2-3; possible D gene TRBD1, 5 bases. The CDR3 is 12 amino acids. CDR1 is KGHDR and CDR2 is SFDVKD in the germline V gene. This CDR3 is CTSQGSTDTQYF. The CDR3, as DNA: TGTACCTCGCAGGGAAGCACAGATACGCAGTATTTT.

This clonotype was counted many times. This chain connects TRBV6-1 to TRBJ1-2, with a tentative D call TRBD1 (5 bases). Trimming shortened V by 6 bases and J by 1 base, and 18 bases separated the two germline ends. CDR1 is MNHNS, CDR2 SASEGT, per germline. The CDR3 is made up of 16 amino acids. The CDR3 bases are TGTGCCAGCAGATTCCTTCCGGGACGGCTTAACTATGGCTACACCTTC. Its translation is CASRFLPGRLNYGYTF.

The gene calls are TRBV7-9 and TRBJ2-5; 8 bases are shared with TRBD2. J lost 4 bases, V lost 5 bases, and 21 bases had no gene match. The CDR3 consists of 19 residues. CDR1 and CDR2 (germline): SEHNR, FQNEAQ (reference sequence). The CDR3 DNA is TGTGCCAGCAGCCCGTTTTTGACTTTACGGGAGGGCGGGCGAGAGACCCAGTACTTC. This encodes CASSPFLTLREGGRETQYF.

This clonotype was seen repeatedly, ten times or more. This chain connects TRBV13 to TRBJ2-7; perhaps TRBD1 as D (5 bases). This CDR3 contains 14 residues. V shed 2 bases and J shed 5 bases, with 13 bases lying between them. CDR1 is PRHDT, CDR2 FYEKMQ, per germline (reference sequence). The CDR3 is CASSLQGMEHEQYF. Written as DNA, the CDR3 is TGTGCCAGCAGCTTACAGGGAATGGAACACGAGCAGTACTTC.

The chain carries TRBV6-1 and TRBJ2-7, with TRBD1 identical over 9 bases. CDR1 and CDR2 (germline): MNHNS, SASEGT. After removal of 3 bases from V and 2 bases from J, the junction contained 5 bases not matched to a gene. CDR3 length: 15 amino acids. The DNA for the CDR3 is TGTGCCAGCAGTGACGACAGGGGGAGAACCTACGAGCAGTACTTC. It translates to CASSDDRGRTYEQYF.

This clonotype appeared a few times. The rearrangement joins TRBV5-1 to TRBJ1-2; D gene uncertain. V was clipped by 3 bases and J by 6 bases, with 12 bases between them. This CDR3 has 13 amino acids. Germline V lookup: CDR1 SGHRS, CDR2 YFSETQ. The CDR3 coding sequence is TGCGCCAGCAGCTCCCAATATTTCGATGGCTACACCTTC. It specifies CASSSQYFDGYTF. Using reference TRBV5-1 and TRBJ1-2 for the parts outside the CDR3, the full variable domain is KAGVTQTPRYLIKTRGQQVTLSCSPISGHRSVSWYQQTPGQGLQFLFEYFSETQRNKGNFPGRFSGRQFSNSRSEMNVSTLELGDSALYLCASSSQYFDGYTFGSGTRLTVV.

This sequence joins TRBV18 and TRBJ2-1, with 7 bases aligning to TRBD1. This CDR3 contains 15 residues. With 3 bases clipped from V and 5 bases from J, the junction kept 7 bases outside the gene matches. Germline values: CDR1 KGHSH, CDR2 LQKENI. The CDR3 sequence is CASSPYRGGHNEQFF. CDR3 DNA sequence: TGTGCCAGCTCACCCTACAGGGGCGGTCACAATGAGCAGTTCTTC.

In this sample, this clonotype turned up many times. The V gene is TRBV6-1, the J gene TRBJ2-7; TRBD2 agrees at 8 bases. The CDR3 sequence is 14 residues long. V dropped 6 bases and J dropped 6; count of bases not matched to a gene: 10. In germline, CDR1 is MNHNS, CDR2 SASEGT. The CDR3 sequence is CASRSTSGSGEQYF. As DNA, the CDR3 is TGTGCCAGCAGGAGCACTAGCGGTTCCGGCGAGCAGTACTTC.

This clonotype was detected ten times or more. The chain links TRBV20-1 to TRBJ1-6, with TRBD1 matching 10 bases. Losses at the gene ends were 6 bases for V and 6 bases for J; bases not matched to a gene: 8. Germline V CDR1 and CDR2: DFQATT, SNEGSKA (reference sequence). The CDR3 extends over 15 amino acids. CDR3 coding DNA: TGCAGTGCCCAGGACAGGGGGATTGTTAATTCACCCCTCCACTTT. Its protein product is CSAQDRGIVNSPLHF.

This clonotype was counted ten times or more. V is TRBV19 and J is TRBJ1-5; 11 bases match TRBD1. V lost 6 bases and J lost 6; bases outside the gene matches: 13. CDR1 and CDR2 (germline): LNHDA, SQIVND (reference sequence). This CDR3 comprises 17 residues. The CDR3 is CASRAKRTGGGGQPQHF. The DNA for the CDR3 is TGTGCCAGTAGAGCCAAAAGGACAGGGGGCGGGGGTCAGCCCCAGCATTTT.